This passage covers 17 T cell receptor beta chains from one sample sequenced in a study of human T cells and chemical hapten exposure. Time point described: pre-sensitization, week 0. Treatment of the sample: therapeutic diphenylcyclopropenone sensitization with weekly scalp DPC. TCRdb fed the RACE reads into MiXCR, producing one record per CDR3 protein. The sample contains more than 55,000 distinct CDR3 sequences, 8% to 10% of which appear only once. Specimen: whole blood, collected in connection with sensitization to the hapten diphenylcyclopropenone (DPC). These receptors originate from a man aged 35 to 55 with alopecia areata. Some clones in this sample may be carry-over from other donors' samples.

The CDR3 coding sequence is TGCAGTGCTAACGGCGGTCAGTCTGGTTCCTACGAGCAGTACTTC. Translated: CSANGGQSGSYEQYF. V and J are TRBV20-1 and TRBJ2-7; D gene unclear. The CDR3 has 15 residues. The V gene lost 4 bases and the J gene lost 1 base, with 17 bases spanning the gap. Germline lookup yields CDR1 DFQATT and CDR2 SNEGSKA (reference sequence).

This clonotype was seen a few times. This chain connects TRBV7-6 to TRBJ2-5; D may be TRBD2 (7 bases). Germline V lookup: CDR1 SGHVS, CDR2 FNYEAQ. This CDR3 has 16 amino acids. V gave up 5 bases and J gave up 5 bases, with 21 bases separating them. The CDR3 reads CASSQPPGGGLETQYF. For the CDR3, the DNA is TGTGCCAGCAGCCAGCCGCCGGGGGGCGGATTGGAGACCCAGTACTTC.

In its sample, this clonotype was seen a few times. An end of the junction differs from the germline gene, which may be a read error. V usage is TRBV7-9 and J usage is TRBJ2-2; tentative D call: TRBD2 (5 bases). Per the germline V gene, CDR1 is SEHNR and CDR2 is FQNEAQ (reference sequence). The CDR3 is 14 amino acids. This CDR3 reads CASSLAANTGELFF. The DNA of the CDR3 is TGTGCCAGCAGCCTAGCAGCGAACACCGGGGAGCTGTTTTTT.

This clonotype was recorded many times. This sequence joins TRBV28 and TRBJ1-2, with D possibly being TRBD1 (5 bases). The CDR3 extends over 13 amino acids. Germline CDR1 MDHEN, CDR2 SYDVKM. With 7 bases removed from V and 8 bases from J, the gap between germline ends came to 17 bases. CDR3 sequence (DNA): TGTGCCAGCACACTGGCAGGGAGCTACGGCTACACCTTC. It specifies CASTLAGSYGYTF.

This clonotype came up a few times. This chain joins TRBV6-4 and TRBJ2-2, with D possibly TRBD1 on 6 matching bases. Germline V CDR1 and CDR2: MRHNA, SNTAGT. V lost 2 bases to trimming and J lost 2 bases, with 6 bases between them. This CDR3 is built from 14 residues. CDR3 sequence: CASSDGTNTGELFF. CDR3 DNA sequence: TGTGCCAGCAGTGACGGGACAAACACCGGGGAGCTGTTTTTT.

The chain carries TRBV11-2 and TRBJ1-4, with TRBD1 matching 7 bases. This CDR3 has 18 residues. Per the germline V gene, CDR1 is SGHAT and CDR2 is FQNNGV. Losses at the gene ends were 1 base for V and 3 bases for J; bases not matched to a gene: 11. The CDR3 loop is CASSLAKIGGLANEKLFF. The CDR3 DNA sequence: TGTGCCAGCAGCTTAGCCAAAATAGGGGGCTTGGCTAATGAAAAACTGTTTTTT.

This clonotype has ten or more counts. The chain couples TRBV9 to TRBJ2-1; 13 nucleotides line up with TRBD2. Looked up from germline, CDR1 is SGDLS and CDR2 is YYNGEE. The CDR3 has 18 amino acids. V lost 0 bases and J lost 2; bases outside the gene matches: 5. The CDR3 protein is CASSVGGTSGNPYNEQFF. In DNA form, the CDR3 reads TGTGCCAGCAGCGTAGGGGGGACTAGCGGGAACCCCTACAATGAGCAGTTCTTC.

The J gene is TRBJ2-1, the V gene TRBV20-1, with 11 bases that match TRBD2. The J segment lost 7 bases and the V segment lost 5 bases, leaving 7 bases of the junction unmatched. Germline values: CDR1 DFQATT, CDR2 SNEGSKA (reference sequence). This CDR3 comprises 14 residues. DNA for the CDR3: TGCAGTGCTTTATCTAGCGGGAGGTGGAATGAGCAGTTCTTC. It translates to CSALSSGRWNEQFF.

A few counts support this clonotype. V and J are TRBV20-1 and TRBJ2-3; D remains unclear. This CDR3 region has 12 residues. The germline V gene has CDR1 DFQATT and CDR2 SNEGSKA (reference sequence). The V and J ends lost 6 bases and 8 bases respectively, with 15 bases between them. The CDR3 sequence: CSAADLVVTQYF. The CDR3 region has the DNA TGCAGTGCCGCGGATTTGGTAGTTACGCAGTATTTT.

This clonotype was seen a handful of times. The CDR3 bases are TGCAGCGTCCTCGGGCGGGAGACCTACGAGCAGTACTTC. Its protein product is CSVLGRETYEQYF. The chain carries TRBV29-1 and TRBJ2-7, with 7 bases fitting TRBD2. The length of the CDR3 is 13 residues. Trimming cost V 6 bases and J 2 bases; bases outside gene matches: 7. The V gene's germline CDR1 is SQVTM and CDR2 ANQGSEA.

The V and J genes are TRBV28 and TRBJ2-2; D gene unclear. V gave up 2 bases and J gave up 9 bases, with 7 bases separating them. CDR3 length: 12 residues. In germline, CDR1 is MDHEN, CDR2 SYDVKM. Here the CDR3 reads CASSLGARELFF. For the CDR3, the DNA is TGTGCCAGCAGTTTAGGTGCAAGGGAGCTGTTTTTT.

There are a few counts of this clonotype. V is TRBV28 and J is TRBJ2-5; D assignment may be TRBD1 or TRBD2 (7 bases each). V was trimmed by 2 bases and J by 4 bases, leaving 17 bases between them. The CDR3 has 16 residues. The germline gives CDR1 MDHEN, CDR2 SYDVKM. CDR3 nucleotide sequence: TGTGCCAGCAGTTTAGGCAGGGGGGGTTCGGCAGAGACCCAGTACTTC. Protein sequence: CASSLGRGGSAETQYF.

This clonotype was observed many times. The gene calls are TRBV7-6 and TRBJ2-5, with D possibly matching TRBD2 (6 bases). Trimming took 0 bases from V and 4 from J, leaving 12 bases between them. The CDR3 contains 15 residues. The V gene's germline CDR1 is SGHVS and CDR2 FNYEAQ. The CDR3 DNA follows: TGTGCCAGCAGCTTAGCAGGGAGGAGCGGAGAGACCCAGTACTTC. Translating it yields CASSLAGRSGETQYF.

This clonotype was found many times. The V call is TRBV30, the J call TRBJ2-2; D is uncertain. From germline, CDR1 is GTSNPN and CDR2 SVGIG (reference sequence). Trimming removed 2 bases from V and 1 base from J, with 5 bases in between. CDR3 length equals 13 residues. The CDR3: CAWSSRNTGELFF. The CDR3 coding sequence is TGTGCCTGGAGTAGCAGGAACACCGGGGAGCTGTTTTTT.

This clonotype was picked up a small number of times. This sequence joins TRBV10-2 and TRBJ2-1; TRBD2 matches 10 bases. Germline loops: CDR1 WSHSY, CDR2 SAAADI. The CDR3 length is 14 residues. The ends lost 3 bases at V and 10 bases at J; junction bases unmatched: 6. The CDR3 nucleotides read TGCGCCAGCAGTGAAGTCAGCGGGAGGGGAGAGCAGTTCTTC. Translation gives CASSEVSGRGEQFF.

This clonotype was counted between two and nine times. CDR3 in amino acids: CASSSGWTEAFF. The CDR3 bases are TGTGCCAGCAGCTCCGGTTGGACTGAAGCTTTCTTT. The chain couples TRBV28 to TRBJ1-1; D unclear. Trimming removed 6 bases from V and 5 bases from J, with 10 bases in between. The CDR3 sequence is 12 residues long. Per germline, CDR1 MDHEN and CDR2 SYDVKM. The variable domain in full, with the rest retrieved from reference TRBV28 and TRBJ1-1, is DVKVTQSSRYLVKRTGEKVFLECVQDMDHENMFWYRQDPGLGLRLIYFSYDVKMKEKGDIPEGYSVSREKKERFSLILESASTNQTSMYLCASSSGWTEAFFGQGTRLTVV.

The CDR3 DNA is TGTGCCAGCAGTTTCTCGCGTGAGCAGTTCTTC. This encodes CASSFSREQFF. The rearrangement uses TRBV28 and TRBJ2-1; D is unclear. The germline V and J ends were trimmed by 3 bases and 9 bases, with 6 bases remaining between them. This CDR3 comprises 11 residues. CDR1 and CDR2 from the germline V gene are MDHEN and SYDVKM.